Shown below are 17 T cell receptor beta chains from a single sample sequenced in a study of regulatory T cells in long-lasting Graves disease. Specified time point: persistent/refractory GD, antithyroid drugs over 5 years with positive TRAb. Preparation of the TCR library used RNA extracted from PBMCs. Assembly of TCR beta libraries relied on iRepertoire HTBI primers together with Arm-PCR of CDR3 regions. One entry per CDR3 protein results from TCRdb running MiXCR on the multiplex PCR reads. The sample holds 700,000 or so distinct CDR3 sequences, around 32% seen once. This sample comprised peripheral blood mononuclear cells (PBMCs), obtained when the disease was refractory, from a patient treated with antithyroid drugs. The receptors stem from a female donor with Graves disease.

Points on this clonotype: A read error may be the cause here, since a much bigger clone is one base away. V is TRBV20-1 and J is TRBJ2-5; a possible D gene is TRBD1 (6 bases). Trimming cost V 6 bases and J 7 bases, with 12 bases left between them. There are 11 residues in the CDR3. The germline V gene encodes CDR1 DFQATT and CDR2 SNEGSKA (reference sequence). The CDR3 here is CSAPARGTQYF. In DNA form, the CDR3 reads TGCAGTGCCCCAGCCAGGGGGACCCAGTACTTC.

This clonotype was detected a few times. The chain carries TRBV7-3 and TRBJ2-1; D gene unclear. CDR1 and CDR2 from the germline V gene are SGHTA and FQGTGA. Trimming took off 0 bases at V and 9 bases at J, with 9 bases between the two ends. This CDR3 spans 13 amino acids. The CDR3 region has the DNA TGTGCCAGCAGCTTAACTAGTATTGGTGAGCAGTTCTTC. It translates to CASSLTSIGEQFF.

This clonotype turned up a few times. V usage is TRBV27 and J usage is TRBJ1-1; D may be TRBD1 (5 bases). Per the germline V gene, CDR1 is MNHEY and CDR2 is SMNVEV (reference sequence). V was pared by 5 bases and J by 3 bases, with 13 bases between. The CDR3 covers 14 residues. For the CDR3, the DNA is TGTGCCAGCAGTCCTCTGGGGGGGTACACTGAAGCTTTCTTT. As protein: CASSPLGGYTEAFF.

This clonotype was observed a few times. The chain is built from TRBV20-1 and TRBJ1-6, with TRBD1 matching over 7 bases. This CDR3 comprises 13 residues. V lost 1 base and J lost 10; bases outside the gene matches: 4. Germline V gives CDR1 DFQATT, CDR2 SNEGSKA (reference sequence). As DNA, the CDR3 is TGCAGTGCTAGAGGGGACAGTATCTCACCCCTCCACTTT. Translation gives CSARGDSISPLHF.

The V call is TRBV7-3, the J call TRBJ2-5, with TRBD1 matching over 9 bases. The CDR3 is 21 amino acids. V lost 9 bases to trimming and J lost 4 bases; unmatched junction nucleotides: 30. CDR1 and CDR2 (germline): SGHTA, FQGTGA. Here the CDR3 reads CARSSKQLSGVTGGRGETQYF. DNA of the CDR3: TGTGCCAGGAGTTCCAAACAACTCTCCGGCGTGACAGGGGGTAGGGGAGAGACCCAGTACTTC. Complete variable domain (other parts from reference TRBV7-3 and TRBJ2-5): GAGVSQTPSNKVTEKGKYVELRCDPISGHTALYWYRQSLGQGPEFLIYFQGTGAADDSGLPNDRFFAVRPEGSVSTLKIQRTERGDSAVYLCARSSKQLSGVTGGRGETQYFGPGTRLLVL.

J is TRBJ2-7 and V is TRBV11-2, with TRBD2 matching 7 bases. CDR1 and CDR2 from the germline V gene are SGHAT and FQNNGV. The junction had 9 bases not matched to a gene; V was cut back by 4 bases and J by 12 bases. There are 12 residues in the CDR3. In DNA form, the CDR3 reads TGTGCCAGCAGCTCTCGGGAGGCCCGGGCGTACTTC. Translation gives CASSSREARAYF.

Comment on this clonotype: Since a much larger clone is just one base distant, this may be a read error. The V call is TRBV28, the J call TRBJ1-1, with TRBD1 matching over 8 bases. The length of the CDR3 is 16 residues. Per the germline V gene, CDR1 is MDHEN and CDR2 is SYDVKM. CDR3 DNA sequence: TGTGCCAGCAGCTTGCGGACAGGGAATATAAACACTGAAGCTTCCTTT. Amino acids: CASSLRTGNINTEASF.

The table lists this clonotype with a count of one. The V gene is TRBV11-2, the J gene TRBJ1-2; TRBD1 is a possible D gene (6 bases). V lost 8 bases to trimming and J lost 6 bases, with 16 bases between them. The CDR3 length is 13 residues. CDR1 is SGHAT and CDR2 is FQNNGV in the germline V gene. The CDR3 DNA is TGTGCCAGCGGACACAGGACAGTAGATGGCTACACCTTC. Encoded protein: CASGHRTVDGYTF.

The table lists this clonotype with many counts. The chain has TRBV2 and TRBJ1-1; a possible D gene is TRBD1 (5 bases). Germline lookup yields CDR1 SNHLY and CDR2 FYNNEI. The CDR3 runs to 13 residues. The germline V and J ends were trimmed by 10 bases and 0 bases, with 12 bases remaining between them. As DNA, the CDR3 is TGTGCCACCACTACAGGTTTGAACACTGAAGCTTTCTTT. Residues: CATTTGLNTEAFF.

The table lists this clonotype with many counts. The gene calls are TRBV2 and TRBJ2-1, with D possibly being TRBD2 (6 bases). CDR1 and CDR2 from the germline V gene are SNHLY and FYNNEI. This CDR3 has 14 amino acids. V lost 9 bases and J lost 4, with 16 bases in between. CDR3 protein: CARSTGGSYNEQFF. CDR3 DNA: TGTGCCAGGTCAACCGGGGGAAGTTACAATGAGCAGTTCTTC.

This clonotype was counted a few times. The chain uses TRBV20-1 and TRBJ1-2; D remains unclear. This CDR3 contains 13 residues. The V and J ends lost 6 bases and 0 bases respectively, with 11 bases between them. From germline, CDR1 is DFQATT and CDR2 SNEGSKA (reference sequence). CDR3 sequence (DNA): TGCAGTGCCCCATTACAGTCTAACTATGGCTACACCTTC. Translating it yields CSAPLQSNYGYTF.

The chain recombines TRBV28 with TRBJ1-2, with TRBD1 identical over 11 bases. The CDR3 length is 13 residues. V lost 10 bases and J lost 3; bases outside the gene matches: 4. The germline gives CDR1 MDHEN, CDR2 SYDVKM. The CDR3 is CAIWTGGDYGYTF. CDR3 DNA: TGTGCCATCTGGACAGGGGGCGACTATGGCTACACCTTC.

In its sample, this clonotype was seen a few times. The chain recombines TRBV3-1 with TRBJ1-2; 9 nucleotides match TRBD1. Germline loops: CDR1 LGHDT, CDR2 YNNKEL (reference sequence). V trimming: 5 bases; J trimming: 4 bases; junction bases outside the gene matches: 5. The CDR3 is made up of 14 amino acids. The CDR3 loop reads CASSAPGQGYGYTF. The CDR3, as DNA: TGTGCCAGCAGCGCACCGGGACAGGGCTATGGCTACACCTTC.

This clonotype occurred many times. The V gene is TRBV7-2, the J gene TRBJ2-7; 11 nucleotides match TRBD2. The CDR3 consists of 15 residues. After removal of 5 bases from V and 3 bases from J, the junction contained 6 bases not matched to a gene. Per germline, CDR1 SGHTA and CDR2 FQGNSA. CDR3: CASSQGGLADYEQYF. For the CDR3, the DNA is TGTGCCAGCAGCCAAGGGGGACTAGCGGACTACGAGCAGTACTTC.

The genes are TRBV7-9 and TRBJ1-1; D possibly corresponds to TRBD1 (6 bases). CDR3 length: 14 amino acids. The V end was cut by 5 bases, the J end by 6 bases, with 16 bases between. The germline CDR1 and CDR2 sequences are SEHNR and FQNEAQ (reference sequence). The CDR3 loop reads CASSLPRQVPEAFF. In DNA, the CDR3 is TGTGCCAGCAGCCTACCTCGACAGGTCCCTGAAGCTTTCTTT.

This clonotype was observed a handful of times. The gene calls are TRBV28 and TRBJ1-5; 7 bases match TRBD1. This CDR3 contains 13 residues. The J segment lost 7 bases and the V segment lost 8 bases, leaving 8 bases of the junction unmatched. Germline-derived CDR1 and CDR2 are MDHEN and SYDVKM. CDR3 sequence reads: CASRQGGRQPQHF. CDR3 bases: TGTGCCAGCCGGCAGGGGGGTCGGCAGCCCCAGCATTTT.

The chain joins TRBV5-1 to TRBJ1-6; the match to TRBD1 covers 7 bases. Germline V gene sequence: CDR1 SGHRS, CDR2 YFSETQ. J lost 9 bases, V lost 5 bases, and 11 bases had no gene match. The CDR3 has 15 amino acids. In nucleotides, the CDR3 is TGCGCCAGCAGACCCGGGACAGTGGTTGGTTCACCCCTCCACTTT. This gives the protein CASRPGTVVGSPLHF.